This TCR beta chain stems from a study of T cell repertoires in ileal Crohn's disease (dated by TCRdb to about 2019). At the level of the whole study: At the time of surgery, about a third of patients were active smokers, and the median duration of disease was seven to eight years. Surgery was performed for a complication in all patients, with stricturing disease in roughly 61% and penetrating disease in approximately 40%. About half of the patients received postoperative therapy: around ten received thiopurines and about 19 received anti-TNF agents. A total of 170 or so mucosal samples from roughly 57 patients were sequenced, with samples obtained at several locations on the surgical specimen and at postoperative endoscopy. The study was conducted in parallel with a multicentre cohort that was designed to identify predictors of early endoscopic recurrence following ileocolonic resection. A Rutgeerts score higher than i0 was the definition used for endoscopic postoperative recurrence. TCR repertoire analysis was done in 57 Crohn's disease patients from a prospective multicentre cohort.

The method behind the library was the immunoSEQ multiplex PCR assay. Adaptive Biotechnology amplified the CDR3 regions from genomic DNA with a two-step multiplex PCR designed to control amplification bias. The first PCR used primers for every V and J gene segment; the second PCR added barcodes and Illumina adapters. CDR3 libraries were sequenced using an Illumina instrument. From the authors' description of their analysis: The analysis drew on both the pipelines supplied by the vendor and custom analysis of the raw data in R/Bioconductor running R version 3.3.0. Clonality, ranging from 0 to 1, was calculated as the inverse of the normalised Shannon entropy of all productive clones. The repertoire share taken up by the top 100 clones defined high-frequency clones, and only clones that passed a 95% confidence test were kept. The Simpson index measured repertoire diversity, and the Morisita-Horn index measured overlap between samples. As stored in TCRdb, this immuneACCESS dataset retains in-frame rearrangements with V and J assigned. A fraction of the clones does not appear; measured against another copy, unresolved V genes explain less than half of the discrepancy, and the remainder lacks a known reason. V and J calls plus clone size are reproduced from that table; the DNA served to infer D and trimming. The sample contains around 6,000 clones, more than 75% of them found a single time. The ten largest make up approximately 0.88% of the sample.

With regard to this clone: Its antigen specificity is not known. No qualities accompany the bases; no much larger clone lies one base away.

Before cell sorting, lamina propria lymphocytes from surgical specimens were separated using a Ficoll-hypaque gradient. Adults with ileal or ileocolonic Crohn's disease and an indication for ileocolonic resection were eligible for inclusion. Sorting of CD4 and CD8 T cells was performed on a BD FACSAria III, reaching a mean purity above 99%. What the study reported, not specific to this receptor: A significantly higher proportion of clonal expansions was observed in active smokers at surgery than in non-smokers (about 25% vs 20%, p=0.02). Endoscopic recurrence was found to be associated with higher high-frequency clone percentages at surgery, and recurrence was observed in all patients with clonality above 26.8% (18/57). More high-frequency clones were carried by sorted CD8 T cells than by CD4 T cells, suggesting that mucosal expansions were mainly CD8. Mucosal CD4 and CD8 T cells were sorted and sequenced only in a subgroup of patients, the size of which was not stated.

The cysteine opens and the phenylalanine closes a CDR3 of 15 amino acids. The read is trimmed to its CDR3 DNA, 45 bases read in frame from base 1. From V the trimming removes 7 bases and from J it removes 3 bases, while the gene matches leave 7 bases of the junction unaccounted for. CDR1 and CDR2 (LNHDA, SQIVND) derive from the germline V gene (reference sequence). The clonotype originates from an adult with Crohn's disease. Some clones in this sample may be carry-over from other donors' samples. The chain was built from TRBV19 and TRBJ2-3, and TRBD2 matches 10 of the central bases. Sequencing was performed on CD4+ T cells from ileum. The CDR3 region reads CASTLASGSTDTQYF. The nucleotide sequence reads as follows: TGTGCCAGTACCCTCGCTAGCGGGAGTACAGATACGCAGTATTTT.